This T cell receptor (beta chain) originates from a study of T cell responses to AZD1222 COVID-19 vaccine. Comment on this clone: The target antigen is unknown.

This CDR3 has 14 residues. Per the germline V gene, CDR1 is KGHSY and CDR2 is FQNENV. Trimming took off 0 bases at V and 4 bases at J, with 9 bases between the two ends. Sequencing used immunoSEQ multiplex PCR; TCRdb keeps in-frame clones, though not all of them. The data show around 150,000 clones, more than 75% seen once. Study-level results: CD4 TCRs associated with vaccination spanned spike, dominating at 160-218 and 743-854. Donors were largely white British and mainly female; clonal diversity was possibly underestimated. There were repertoire samples only from the period after the peak T cell response.

The clonotype was recovered from an adult who received the AZD1222 COVID-19 vaccine. Sequencing was performed on peripheral blood, taken 28 days after the second AZD1222 dose. The rearrangement joins TRBV16 to TRBJ1-2; D is ambiguous. CDR3 coding DNA: TGTGCCAGCAGCCAATCTGGACCTTTCTATGGCTACACCTTC. Its translation: CASSQSGPFYGYTF.